This T cell receptor beta chain appears in the sequencing data of a study of neurological immune-mediated disorders. Unsorted libraries were derived from 2 million PBMCs stored at -80 C. Trimming removed 4 bases from V and 1 base from J; junction bases left unmatched: 1. The CDR3 is made up of 15 amino acids. Per the germline V gene, CDR1 is MNHNS and CDR2 is SASEGT. Template-switch 5'RACE cDNA synthesis added a 10-nucleotide unique molecular identifier. Sequencing runs each generated in excess of 180 million TCR-beta sequences derived from 15-18 subjects. TCRdb used MiXCR to reprocess the 5' RACE reads, holding one entry per CDR3 protein. Of 78,000 or so distinct CDR3 sequences in the sample, 4.5% to 6.5% are singletons; the top ten hold 2% to 2.5%. This clonotype was detected many times.

The clonotype originates from a woman aged 25 to 39 with multiple sclerosis. Sequencing used PBMCs. V is TRBV6-1 and J is TRBJ1-1; TRBD1 aligns across 12 bases. Written as DNA, the CDR3 is TGTGCCAGCAGTGGGGGACAGGGGGCGAACACTGAAGCTTTCTTT. Protein: CASSGGQGANTEAFF.